The 26 T cell receptor beta chains listed next were all sequenced from one sample in a study of blood T cell repertoires in COVID-19. Generated by immunoSEQ multiplex PCR, the TCRdb table keeps only in-frame clones and is missing some. The sample has about 160,000 clones; 82% are singletons. What was sequenced was peripheral blood. These receptor sequences come from a woman in her 40s with COVID-19, enrolled during active disease.

The rearrangement uses TRBV19 and TRBJ2-7; D is possibly TRBD1 (7 bases). CDR1 is LNHDA and CDR2 is SQIVND in the germline V gene (reference sequence). The ends were cut back, 8 bases at V and 3 bases at J, with 17 bases in the middle. There are 14 residues in the CDR3. DNA of the CDR3: TGTGCCAGTGAGCAGGGGGGCGGTTTCTACGAGCAGTACGTC. Translation: CASEQGGGFYEQYV.

This chain links TRBV12-3 or TRBV12-4 with TRBJ1-3; possible D gene TRBD1, 5 bases. The CDR3 covers 12 residues. The V and J ends lost 0 bases and 11 bases respectively, with 8 bases between them. The CDR3, as DNA: TGTGCCAGCAGTTTAGCCAGGGTTGCCATATATTTT. It translates to CASSLARVAIYF.

The rearrangement uses TRBV5-6 and TRBJ1-2; TRBD1 matches at 7 bases. From germline, CDR1 is SGHDT and CDR2 YYEEEE. V lost 0 bases and J lost 6; bases outside the gene matches: 5. CDR3 size: 14 residues. CDR3 bases: TGTGCCAGCAGCTTGGGGCAGGGGGTGGATGGCTACACCTTC. This gives the protein CASSLGQGVDGYTF.

The chain combines TRBV18 with TRBJ2-5, with D maybe TRBD2 (5 bases). Trimming cost V 2 bases and J 1 base, with 14 bases left between them. The germline gives CDR1 KGHSH, CDR2 LQKENI. The CDR3 runs to 16 residues. CDR3 in amino acids: CASSPGLAAIQETQYF. Written as DNA, the CDR3 is TGTGCCAGCTCACCAGGTCTAGCCGCGATCCAAGAGACCCAGTACTTC.

CDR3 in DNA: TGTGCCAGCAGTGAATCTGGGGCTCAAGTGGTTGAAAAACTGTTTTTT. Translating it yields CASSESGAQVVEKLFF. This chain uses TRBV6-1 with TRBJ1-4; TRBD1 is a possible D gene (5 bases). V lost 2 bases, J lost 7 bases, and 17 bases lay in between. CDR1 MNHNS and CDR2 SASEGT come from the germline V gene. This CDR3 region has 16 residues.

The chain has TRBV5-5 and TRBJ2-7; TRBD2 is a possible D gene (5 bases). The CDR3 totals 13 residues. Looked up from germline, CDR1 is SGHKS and CDR2 is YYEKEE (reference sequence). V lost 4 bases, J lost 6 bases, and 14 bases lay in between. The CDR3 is CASSPGDRIEQYF. In nucleotides, the CDR3 is TGTGCCAGCAGCCCCGGGGATCGGATCGAGCAGTACTTC.

This clone came up once. The gene calls are TRBV29-1 and TRBJ2-7, with TRBD1 matching 10 bases. This CDR3 contains 18 residues. Germline V gene lookup returns CDR1 SQVTM and CDR2 ANQGSEA. The V gene end was trimmed by 1 base and the J gene end by 6 bases; junction bases not matched to a gene: 18. This CDR3 is CSVEVFIGAGDRGGEQYF. DNA for the CDR3: TGCAGCGTTGAAGTCTTCATCGGGGCGGGGGACAGGGGTGGCGAGCAGTACTTC.

V and J are TRBV7-9 and TRBJ2-7; TRBD1 matches 10 bases. V shed 5 bases, J shed 6 bases, and the junction held 7 bases outside the gene matches. The germline V gene encodes CDR1 SEHNR and CDR2 FQNEAQ (reference sequence). The CDR3 has 14 amino acids. CDR3 in amino acids: CASSLGQGMIEQYV. The DNA for the CDR3 is TGTGCCAGCAGCCTGGGACAGGGGATGATCGAGCAGTACGTC.

The count of this clone is one. The chain couples TRBV6-5 to TRBJ1-2, with a tentative D call TRBD1 (6 bases). Germline V CDR1 and CDR2: MNHEY, SVGAGI. V lost 5 bases and J 4 bases, leaving 14 bases between the germline ends. The CDR3 loop spans 14 amino acids. CDR3 DNA: TGTGCCAGCAGTAGGACAGCCGGCGGCTATGGCTACACCTTC. This translates into CASSRTAGGYGYTF.

Only a few counts were recorded for this clone. The chain links TRBV18 to TRBJ1-6; 7 bases fit TRBD1. The germline gives CDR1 KGHSH, CDR2 LQKENI. This CDR3 is built from 14 residues. Germline trimming cut 6 bases from V and 9 bases from J; bases unmatched to any gene: 8. This CDR3 is CASSPDRDASPLHF. The CDR3 DNA sequence: TGTGCCAGCTCCCCCGACAGGGACGCTTCACCCCTCCACTTT.

This sequence joins TRBV28 and TRBJ2-7; 9 nucleotides match TRBD1. CDR3 length: 14 residues. Germline V gene data show CDR1 as MDHEN and CDR2 as SYDVKM. Losses at the gene ends were 5 bases for V and 6 bases for J; bases not matched to a gene: 8. The CDR3: CASSPHHRGPEQYV. The CDR3 DNA reads as TGTGCCAGCAGTCCCCACCACAGGGGGCCCGAGCAGTACGTC.

The J gene is TRBJ2-3, the V gene TRBV19, with 11 bases fitting TRBD2. The germline CDR1 and CDR2 sequences are LNHDA and SQIVND (reference sequence). This CDR3 is 16 amino acids long. The V segment lost 6 bases and the J segment 8 bases; nucleotides outside the gene matches: 13. The CDR3 DNA sequence: TGTGCCAGTAGGGGCCCGGCTAGCGGGAGGATGGGTACGCAGTATTTT. Translated: CASRGPASGRMGTQYF.

The rearrangement joins TRBV13 to TRBJ1-2, with TRBD1 as a possible D gene (6 bases). In germline, CDR1 is PRHDT, CDR2 FYEKMQ (reference sequence). V lost 8 bases and J lost 8, with 18 bases in between. The CDR3 extends over 13 amino acids. The CDR3 DNA sequence: TGTGCCAGCCTAAGGCGGGGGGGCCACGGCTACACCTTC. This gives the protein CASLRRGGHGYTF.

Regarding this clone: A clone one base away is much larger, so this may be a read error. The rearrangement links TRBV4-2 to TRBJ2-1; 11 nucleotides align to TRBD1. Germline V gene sequence: CDR1 LGHNA, CDR2 YNFKEQ. After removal of 4 bases from V and 5 bases from J, the junction contained 1 base not matched to a gene. This CDR3 spans 14 amino acids. This chain's CDR3 is CASSRDRGNNEQFF. CDR3 bases: TGTGCCAGCAGCCGGGACAGGGGGAACAATGAGCAGTTCTTC.

This clone was detected once. The rearrangement uses TRBV2 and TRBJ1-1; D may be TRBD1 (5 bases). CDR3 length: 13 residues. The germline V and J ends were trimmed by 5 bases and 3 bases, with 10 bases remaining between them. The germline gives CDR1 SNHLY, CDR2 FYNNEI. The chain's CDR3 is CASSYGGDTEAFF. CDR3 bases: TGTGCCAGCAGTTACGGGGGGGACACTGAAGCTTTCTTT. Together with reference TRBV2 and TRBJ1-1, the CDR3 gives the full variable domain: EPEVTQTPSHQVTQMGQEVILRCVPISNHLYFYWYRQILGQKVEFLVSFYNNEISEKSEIFDDQFSVERPDGSNFTLKIRSTKLEDSAMYFCASSYGGDTEAFFGQGTRLTVV.

A note on this clone: The junction departs from the called germline gene at one end, perhaps through a read error. The chain uses TRBV6-5 and TRBJ1-2, with TRBD1 matching over 7 bases. Per the germline V gene, CDR1 is MNHEY and CDR2 is SVGAGI. The length of the CDR3 is 11 residues. In nucleotides, the CDR3 is TGTGCCAGCAGTTACGGGACAGCCGCATACTTC. As protein: CASSYGTAAYF.

This clone was detected only a few times. The rearrangement links TRBV19 to TRBJ1-2; tentatively, D is TRBD1 (5 bases). The germline CDR1 and CDR2 sequences are LNHDA and SQIVND (reference sequence). The CDR3 has 14 residues. Trimming removed 3 bases at V and 8 bases at J, with 16 bases between. The CDR3 spells CASSIPRTIRGYTF. As DNA, the CDR3 is TGTGCCAGTAGTATCCCCAGGACAATACGGGGCTACACCTTC.

V and J are TRBV5-5 and TRBJ1-1; D possibly corresponds to TRBD1 (6 bases). CDR3 length equals 12 residues. V lost 5 bases to trimming and J lost 7 bases, with 12 bases between them. Germline V gene lookup returns CDR1 SGHKS and CDR2 YYEKEE (reference sequence). CDR3 DNA sequence: TGTGCCAGCAGTACAGGGAGCTTTGAAGCTTTCTTT. Its protein is CASSTGSFEAFF.

This clone has a single count. The rearrangement links TRBV4-1 to TRBJ2-7; D is perhaps TRBD2 (5 bases). V was trimmed by 6 bases and J by 3 bases, leaving 18 bases between them. CDR1 and CDR2 (germline): MGHRA, YSYEKL. The CDR3 is made up of 15 amino acids. CDR3 nucleotides: TGCGCCAGCAGGCGAGCTTTGGACTGGAACTACGAGCAGTACGTC. Its translation: CASRRALDWNYEQYV.

The V and J genes are TRBV7-9 and TRBJ2-3, with 8 bases aligning to TRBD1. This CDR3 has 16 residues. Trimming at V came to 8 bases and at J to 3 bases, leaving 13 bases not matched to a gene. Per the germline V gene, CDR1 is SEHNR and CDR2 is FQNEAQ (reference sequence). The CDR3 here is CASHAYVTGETDTQYF. In nucleotides, the CDR3 is TGTGCCAGCCACGCTTACGTGACAGGGGAGACAGATACGCAGTATTTT.

This clone is a singleton in its sample. The V gene is TRBV29-1, the J gene TRBJ2-5; D gene ambiguous. This CDR3 is 11 amino acids long. V was trimmed by 2 bases and J by 4 bases, leaving 5 bases between them. Germline loops: CDR1 SQVTM, CDR2 ANQGSEA. CDR3 nucleotide sequence: TGCAGCGTTGAAATCGGAGAGACCCAGTACTTC. Amino acids: CSVEIGETQYF.

The chain recombines TRBV12-3 or TRBV12-4 with TRBJ1-1; D unresolved. Trimming shortened V by 2 bases and J by 5 bases, and 6 bases separated the two germline ends. CDR3 size: 12 residues. CDR3 in amino acids: CASSLSGTEAFF. The CDR3 nucleotides read TGTGCCAGCAGTTTATCGGGGACTGAAGCTTTCTTT.

This clone was seen a handful of times. This chain uses TRBV5-1 with TRBJ1-2, with 7 bases that match TRBD1. Germline V gene lookup returns CDR1 SGHRS and CDR2 YFSETQ. This CDR3 region has 12 residues. After removal of 5 bases from V and 6 bases from J, the junction contained 4 bases not matched to a gene. The CDR3 region has the DNA TGCGCCAGCAGAGGGGGCGCGGATGGCTACACCTTC. The encoded protein is CASRGGADGYTF.

The V gene is TRBV7-9, the J gene TRBJ2-1; D possibly corresponds to TRBD2 (6 bases). V was trimmed by 3 bases and J by 3 bases, leaving 12 bases between them. Looked up from germline, CDR1 is SEHNR and CDR2 is FQNEAQ (reference sequence). The CDR3 loop spans 15 amino acids. The CDR3 loop is CASSFDGGLYNEQFF. CDR3 sequence (DNA): TGTGCCAGCAGCTTTGACGGGGGACTCTACAATGAGCAGTTCTTC.

The chain uses TRBV27 and TRBJ2-5, with D perhaps matching TRBD2 (6 bases). CDR3 size: 15 residues. V lost 2 bases and J 5 bases, leaving 15 bases between the germline ends. Germline V gene lookup returns CDR1 MNHEY and CDR2 SMNVEV (reference sequence). The CDR3 protein is CASSLGRGKGETQYF. DNA for the CDR3: TGTGCCAGCAGTTTAGGTCGGGGGAAGGGGGAGACCCAGTACTTC.

This sequence joins TRBV28 and TRBJ2-7; 7 nucleotides match TRBD1. V lost 6 bases, J lost 2 bases, and 7 bases stayed unmatched. The germline V gene has CDR1 MDHEN and CDR2 SYDVKM. The CDR3 is 14 amino acids. CDR3 residues: CASRIRDSPYEQYF. The DNA for the CDR3 is TGTGCCAGCAGAATCCGGGACAGCCCCTACGAGCAGTACTTC. The entire variable domain, with the rest obtained from reference TRBV28 and TRBJ2-7, is as follows: DVKVTQSSRYLVKRTGEKVFLECVQDMDHENMFWYRQDPGLGLRLIYFSYDVKMKEKGDIPEGYSVSREKKERFSLILESASTNQTSMYLCASRIRDSPYEQYFGPGTRLTVT.